This T cell receptor beta chain was documented in a study of blood T cell repertoires in COVID-19. Turning to the study itself: Specimens from acute and convalescent COVID-19 originated in the United States, Italy and Spain. T cells, B-cell-depleted T cells, or PBMCs supplied cDNA or gDNA.

Per the authors' pipeline: From reference gene primer amplification, estimates of nucleated cell counts were derived. Repertoires were generated with immunoSEQ multiplex PCR, while TCRdb's copy carries only in-frame clones and drops some. V, J and clone size derive from that table, while D and trimming were established from the DNA sequence. Of tens of thousands of clones in the sample, roughly nine tenths were seen once. The CDR3 has 13 residues. V shed 7 bases and J shed 6 bases, with 16 bases lying between them. The germline V gene has CDR1 MDHEN and CDR2 SYDVKM. The chain employs TRBV28 and TRBJ2-7; no clear D gene. Sample: peripheral blood. This TCR came from a woman older than 75 with active or convalescent COVID-19. In nucleotides, the CDR3 is TGTGCCAGCACCTTCGGTACGTTCATCGAGCAGTACTTC. The encoded protein is CASTFGTFIEQYF.